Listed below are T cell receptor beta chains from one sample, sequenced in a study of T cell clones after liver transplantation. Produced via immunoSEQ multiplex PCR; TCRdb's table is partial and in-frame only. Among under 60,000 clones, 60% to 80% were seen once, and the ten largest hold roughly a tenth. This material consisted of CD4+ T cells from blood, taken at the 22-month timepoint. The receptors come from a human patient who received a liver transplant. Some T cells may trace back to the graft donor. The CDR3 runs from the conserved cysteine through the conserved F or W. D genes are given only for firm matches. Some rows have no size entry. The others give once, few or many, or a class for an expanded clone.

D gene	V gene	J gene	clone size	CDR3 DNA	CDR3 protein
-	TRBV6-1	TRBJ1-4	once	TGTGCCAGCAGTGAAGACTTGGTGGACGAAAAACTGTTTTTT	CASSEDLVDEKLFF
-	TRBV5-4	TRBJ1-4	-	TGTGCCAGCAGCCGGGACGGTTTCAATGAAAAACTGTTTTTT	CASSRDGFNEKLFF
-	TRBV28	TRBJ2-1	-	TGTGCCAGCAGTTCTATCAAGGCCAGCAACAATGAGCAGTTCTTC	CASSSIKASNNEQFF
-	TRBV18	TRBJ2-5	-	TGTGCCAGCTCGCCTCCCATGGAACAAGAGACCCAGTACTTC	CASSPPMEQETQYF
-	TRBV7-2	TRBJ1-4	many	TGTGCCAGCAGCTTAGAGGACGGTAATGAAAAACTGTTTTTT	CASSLEDGNEKLFF
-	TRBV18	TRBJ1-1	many	TGTGCCAGCTCCGCAGGGGTGGACACTGAAGCTTTCTTT	CASSAGVDTEAFF
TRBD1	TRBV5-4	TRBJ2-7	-	TGTGCCAGCAGCTACCGGACAGGAACCTACGAGCAGTACTTC	CASSYRTGTYEQYF
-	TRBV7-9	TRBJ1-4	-	TGTGCCAGCAGCTTAGCTGAGCTTACTAATGAAAAACTGTTTTTT	CASSLAELTNEKLFF
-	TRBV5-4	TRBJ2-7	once	TGTGCCAGCAGCTTCCGGGGGTTCGACGAGCAGTACTTC	CASSFRGFDEQYF
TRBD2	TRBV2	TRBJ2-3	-	TGTGCCAGCAGTGAATTTAGCGGGGGATTCACAGATACGCAGTATTTT	CASSEFSGGFTDTQYF
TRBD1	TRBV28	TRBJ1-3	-	TGTGCCAGCAGGAAAGACAGGGGGCCCGAAAACACCATATATTTT	CASRKDRGPENTIYF
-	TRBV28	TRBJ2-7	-	TGTGCCAGCAGTTACAGGGATTACGAGCAGTACTTC	CASSYRDYEQYF
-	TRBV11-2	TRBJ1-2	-	TGTGCCAGCAGTTCCAACAGGGTTCCCAAGGGATATGGCTACACCTTC	CASSSNRVPKGYGYTF
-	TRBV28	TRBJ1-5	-	TGTGCCAGCAGTTTAACCCCTCCGGGCGGGGCCAATCAGCCCCAGCATTTT	CASSLTPPGGANQPQHF
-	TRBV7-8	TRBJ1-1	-	TGTGCCAGCAGTCGGGCCGAGGGAACTGAAGCTTTCTTT	CASSRAEGTEAFF
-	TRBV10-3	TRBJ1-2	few	TGTGCCATCAGTGACGGAGGAATCGATGGCTACACCTTC	CAISDGGIDGYTF
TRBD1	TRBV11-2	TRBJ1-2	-	TGTGCCAGCAGCCGTCTCCGGGACAGGGCTTCCTATGGCTACACCTTC	CASSRLRDRASYGYTF
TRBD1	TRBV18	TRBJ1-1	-	TGTGCCAGCTCACCACGGGAAGGGGGCAGGGACACTGAAGCTTTCTTT	CASSPREGGRDTEAFF
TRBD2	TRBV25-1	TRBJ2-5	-	TGTGCCAGCAGTGAAGGCCGTTATGGGACTACAGAAGAGACCCAGTACTTC	CASSEGRYGTTEETQYF
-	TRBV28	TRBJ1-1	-	TGTGCCAGCATAGAGTTAATGAACACTGAAGCTTTCTTT	CASIELMNTEAFF
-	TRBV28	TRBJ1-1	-	TGTGCCAGCAGCCCCTCGTTAGGGGGTATCACTGAAGCTTTCTTT	CASSPSLGGITEAFF
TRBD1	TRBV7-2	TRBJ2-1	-	TGTGCCAGCAGCGAGGGGGCTTACAATGAGCAGTTCTTC	CASSEGAYNEQFF
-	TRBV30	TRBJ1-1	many	TGTGCCTGGAGTGTAAAAGTTGAAGCTTTCTTT	CAWSVKVEAFF
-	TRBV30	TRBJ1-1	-	TGTGCCTGGAGTGAGGACAAAAACACTGAAGCTTTCTTT	CAWSEDKNTEAFF
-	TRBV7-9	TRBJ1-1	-	TGTGCCAGCAGCTCAGCGCAAGGACGGCCGGAAGCTTTCTTT	CASSSAQGRPEAFF
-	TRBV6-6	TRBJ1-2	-	TGTGCCAGCAGTTACTCACAGGGATTCTATGGCTACACCTTC	CASSYSQGFYGYTF
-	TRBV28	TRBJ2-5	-	TGTGCCAGCAGTTTGGGGGCGTACCAAGAGACCCAGTACTTC	CASSLGAYQETQYF
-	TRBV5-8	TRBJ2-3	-	TGTGCCAGCAGCTTGTTGACTTCGGGGGCCGGCACAGATACGCAGTATTTT	CASSLLTSGAGTDTQYF
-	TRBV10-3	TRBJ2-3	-	TGTGCCACCCAAGCCGGGACACCCTTCACAGATACGCAGTATTTT	CATQAGTPFTDTQYF
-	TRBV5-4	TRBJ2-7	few	TGTGCCAGCAGCTTGGGCGTGAGTTTGGGCTCCTACGAGCAGTACTTC	CASSLGVSLGSYEQYF
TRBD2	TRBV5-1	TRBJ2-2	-	TGCGCCAGCAGCTTCGCTAGCGGGGCGAACACCGGGGAGCTGTTTTTT	CASSFASGANTGELFF
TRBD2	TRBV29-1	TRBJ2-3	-	TGCAGCGTTGAACCGCGGCTAGCGGGGGGGATTATGCGTCCAGATACGCAGTATTTT	CSVEPRLAGGIMRPDTQYF
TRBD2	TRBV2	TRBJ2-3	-	TGTGCCAGCAGTGAAGTGTCTAGGTTTGGGACTAGCGGAAGCACAGATACGCAGTATTTT	CASSEVSRFGTSGSTDTQYF
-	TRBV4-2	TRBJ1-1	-	TGTGCCAGCAGCCAAGATCGACGCGGACCCAACACTGAAGCTTTCTTT	CASSQDRRGPNTEAFF
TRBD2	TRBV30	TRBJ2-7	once	TGTGCCTGGTCTCTTCCTATGCGGGGGAACTACGAGCAGTACTTC	CAWSLPMRGNYEQYF
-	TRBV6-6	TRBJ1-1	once	TGTGCCAGCAGACCCGAGGGGGTTGTCGCTGAAGCTTTCTTT	CASRPEGVVAEAFF
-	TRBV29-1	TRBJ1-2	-	TGCAGCGTTGAAAGTTCTAACTATGGCTACACCTTC	CSVESSNYGYTF
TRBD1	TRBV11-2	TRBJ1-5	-	TGTGCCAGCAGCTCCCCGGGACAGAATCAGCCCCAGCATTTT	CASSSPGQNQPQHF
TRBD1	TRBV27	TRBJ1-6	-	TGTGCCAGCAGCCGGAGGGGGCTCGATAATTCACCCCTCCACTTT	CASSRRGLDNSPLHF
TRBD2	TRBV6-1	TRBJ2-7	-	TGTGCCAGCAGTGGGAGCGGGGGGTTCTACGAGCAGTACTTC	CASSGSGGFYEQYF